Each of the 2 T cell receptor beta chains below was sequenced from the same sample in a study of blood T cell repertoires in COVID-19 (dated by TCRdb to about 2020). The library was obtained by the immunoSEQ multiplex PCR assay. TCRdb holds this immuneACCESS table with in-frame rearrangements only. Some clones are missing; in checked studies, unresolved V genes explain under half, and the rest has no known cause. The sample table contains 120,000 to 150,000 clones; only one count was recorded for under 90% of them. Together, the top ten hold 3% to 4.5% of the sample. The sequenced material came from PBMCs or T cells enriched from blood (not recorded which). The receptors originated from a man in his forties or fifties in a cohort exposed to, infected with or recovered from COVID-19 (not recorded which).

This clone was recorded once. The chain is built from TRBV10-3 and TRBJ1-1, with D unresolved. Germline V CDR1 and CDR2: ENHRY, SYGVKD. V lost 4 bases to trimming and J lost 4 bases, with 16 bases between them. The CDR3 contains 15 residues. The CDR3 reads CAISAHGTQATEAFF. DNA of the CDR3: TGTGCCATCAGTGCTCACGGAACCCAGGCCACTGAAGCTTTCTTT.

The V call is TRBV18, the J call TRBJ1-1; D is unresolved. V was shortened by 6 bases and J by 6 bases, with 14 bases between the two germline ends. In germline, CDR1 is KGHSH, CDR2 LQKENI. This CDR3 has 13 residues. The DNA of the CDR3 is TGTGCCAGCTCTGCAACCAGGTCCGCTGAAGCTTTCTTT. It encodes CASSATRSAEAFF.